Listed below are T cell receptor beta chains from one sample, sequenced in a study of cytomegalovirus exposure and HLA in healthy donors. Sequencing was performed with immunoSEQ multiplex PCR; in TCRdb, only in-frame clones are kept and a portion is missing. The sample lists about 140,000 clones; roughly 77% were seen once. The sample comprised PBMCs. The receptors were sampled from a female donor in good health and CMV-seronegative. CDR3s include the opening cysteine and the closing phenylalanine or tryptophan. Fields, in order: J gene, clone size, V gene, D gene, CDR3 protein, CDR3 DNA. A D gene is named only where the DNA matches it firmly. Rows may omit the clone size; those that give it use once, few, many or a size class.

>TRBJ1-1|.|TRBV27|TRBD1
CASSFTGGLDTEAFF
TGTGCCAGCAGTTTTACAGGGGGTTTAGACACTGAAGCTTTCTTT
>TRBJ2-7|few|TRBV11-3|TRBD1
CASSSGTGTEQYF
TGTGCCAGCAGCTCCGGGACAGGGACCGAGCAGTACTTC
>TRBJ1-1|.|TRBV20-1|TRBD1
CSAVQGAEAFF
TGCAGTGCTGTACAGGGGGCTGAAGCTTTCTTT
>TRBJ2-3|.|TRBV4-1|TRBD2
CASSHPPRGDNTQYF
TGCGCCAGCAGCCATCCCCCGCGGGGGGACAATACGCAGTATTTT
>TRBJ1-6|once|TRBV9|TRBD1
CASSKGQGNSPLHF
TGTGCCAGCAGCAAGGGACAGGGGAATTCACCCCTCCACTTT
>TRBJ1-3|.|TRBV6-5|.
CATRAGASGNTIYF
TGTGCCACCAGAGCGGGGGCCTCTGGAAACACCATATATTTT
>TRBJ1-3|few|TRBV5-6|.
CASSSQAGRGNTIYF
TGTGCCAGCAGCAGCCAAGCAGGGAGGGGAAACACCATATATTTT
>TRBJ2-1|.|TRBV6-5|.
CASSYVGGKGNEQFF
TGTGCCAGCAGTTACGTGGGGGGAAAAGGGAATGAGCAGTTCTTC
>TRBJ1-5|.|TRBV30|TRBD1
CAWSQGIHQPQHF
TGTGCCTGGTCACAGGGGATTCATCAGCCCCAGCATTTT
>TRBJ2-6|.|TRBV7-2|.
CASSENYAGANVLTF
TGTGCCAGCAGCGAAAACTATGCTGGGGCCAACGTCCTGACTTTC
>TRBJ1-1|.|TRBV9|TRBD1
CASSVTGTGGTEAFF
TGTGCCAGCAGCGTAACCGGGACAGGGGGCACTGAAGCTTTCTTT
>TRBJ2-7|.|TRBV28|TRBD2
CASSLGRGGLYEQYF
TGTGCCAGCAGCCTGGGGCGGGGGGGCCTCTACGAGCAGTACTTC
>TRBJ2-3|.|TRBV9|TRBD2
CASSVEAGALTDTQYF
TGTGCCAGCAGCGTAGAAGCGGGGGCGCTCACAGATACGCAGTATTTT
>TRBJ2-2|.|TRBV29-1|.
CSVEVGGVDTGELFF
TGCAGCGTTGAAGTAGGCGGGGTGGACACCGGGGAGCTGTTTTTT
>TRBJ2-5|.|TRBV7-8|.
CASSPPDGGETQYF
TGTGCCAGCAGCCCCCCGGACGGGGGAGAGACCCAGTACTTC
>TRBJ2-7|few|TRBV4-2|.
CASSRGGGEPYEQYF
TGTGCCAGCAGCCGGGGGGGCGGGGAGCCATACGAGCAGTACTTC
>TRBJ1-2|.|TRBV10-3|TRBD1
CAIREGQPLNYGYTF
TGTGCCATCAGAGAGGGACAGCCCCTTAACTATGGCTACACCTTC
>TRBJ2-1|.|TRBV9|TRBD2
CASSVSSGRAYEQFF
TGTGCCAGCAGCGTCTCAAGCGGGAGGGCCTATGAGCAGTTCTTC
>TRBJ1-4|few|TRBV9|TRBD1
CASSSSEGADEKLFF
TGTGCCAGCAGCTCTAGCGAGGGGGCGGATGAAAAACTGTTTTTT
>TRBJ2-7|.|TRBV7-9|TRBD2
CASSLRRGRGYEQYF
TGTGCCAGCAGCTTACGCAGAGGGAGGGGCTACGAGCAGTACTTC
>TRBJ1-3|.|TRBV18|TRBD1
CASSPGQRTGNTIYF
TGTGCCAGCTCACCGGGACAGCGAACTGGAAACACCATATATTTT
>TRBJ2-1|.|TRBV29-1|.
CSVERTNYNEQFF
TGCAGCGTTGAACGGACAAACTACAATGAGCAGTTCTTC
>TRBJ2-1|once|TRBV30|TRBD1
CAWRQGYEQFF
TGTGCCTGGAGACAGGGGTATGAGCAGTTCTTC
>TRBJ1-3|.|TRBV2|.
CASSEVLPLASGNTIYF
TGTGCCAGCAGTGAAGTCTTACCTTTGGCATCTGGAAACACCATATATTTT
>TRBJ1-5|.|TRBV9|TRBD1
CASSVGTGGNQPQHF
TGTGCCAGCAGCGTGGGGACAGGGGGCAATCAGCCCCAGCATTTT
>TRBJ1-2|.|TRBV5-4|TRBD1
CASKLLEQGNYGYTF
TGTGCCAGCAAACTTCTCGAACAGGGGAACTATGGCTACACCTTC
>TRBJ1-1|few|TRBV6-1|.
CASSWNREGTEAFF
TGTGCCAGCAGTTGGAACAGGGAGGGCACTGAAGCTTTCTTT
>TRBJ1-4|.|TRBV5-5|TRBD1
CASSLGQGNEKLFF
TGTGCCAGCAGCTTGGGACAGGGGAATGAAAAACTGTTTTTT